Sequencing of this T cell receptor (beta chain) was carried out in a study of OX40 agonist ivuxolimab in advanced cancers. Background on the whole study: Ivuxolimab was a fully human IgG2 agonistic monoclonal antibody targeting the costimulatory receptor OX40 (CD134). Prior anti-PD-1, anti-PD-L1 or anti-CTLA-4 therapy was permitted, and checkpoint inhibitors had been received by less than 45% of dose-escalation patients. Intravenous ivuxolimab was administered to patients every 2 weeks at six dose levels: 0.01, 0.1, 0.3, 1.5, 3 and 10 mg/kg. Of the 50 to 55 patients in dose escalation, about 20 had hepatocellular carcinoma, approximately 15 had melanoma, 9 had renal cell carcinoma and 9 had head and neck cancer. Three dose-escalation patients achieved partial responses, one with hepatocellular carcinoma and two with cutaneous melanoma. The paper covers the monotherapy dose-escalation part of the phase I ivuxolimab trial, which included N of about 50 patients. In the dose-escalation cohort, 82.7% of patients were male, and the mean age was around 60 years, with a range of about 20 to 90. The point of sequencing TCRbeta in the periphery was to test whether ivuxolimab changed TCR sequence diversity and drove clonal T-cell expansion.

Details on this clone: Its antigen remains undetermined. The record has no base qualities; no much larger clone is one base away.

Study-wide findings and limitations: Partial responders in the 0.1-3.0 mg/kg groups had among the lowest normalized peripheral clonal expansion, especially among CD8+ T cells. Low levels of normalized T-cell clonal expansion were also seen in some nonresponding patients. At doses from 0.1 to 3.0 mg/kg, clonal expansion was seen in both CD4+ and CD8+ blood T cells between baseline and week 6. Antigen specificity was not determined for the clonally expanded peripheral T cells. After ivuxolimab, CD8+ T cells had more expanded clones than CD4+ T cells on average.

For sequencing of the TCRbeta CDR3 region, genomic DNA was extracted from the sorted cells. The immunoSEQ Assay was used to sequence the TCRbeta CDR3 regions. TCRdb re-hosts the immuneACCESS table, in-frame sequences only. Its copies lack some clones; in the studies checked, an unresolved V gene accounts for under half of them, and the cause for the rest is not known. A total of around 66,000 clones appear in this sample, roughly 87% of them only once. The leading ten clones occupy 2% of the sample. Patients with autoimmune disease history or receiving systemic immunosuppression were excluded from the trial. Peripheral blood for TCR sequencing was collected from all dose cohorts at baseline, on cycle 4 day 1, and on cycle 7 day 1. Samples were obtained from an open-label, multicenter, first-in-human phase I dose-escalation trial of ivuxolimab. The trial enrolled adults with locally advanced or metastatic head and neck squamous cell, hepatocellular, melanoma or renal cell carcinoma. Before TCR sequencing, CD4+ T cells and CD8+ T cells were sorted from peripheral blood as separate populations.

In the germline V gene, CDR1 corresponds to SGDLS and CDR2 to YYNGEE. CDR3 length: 14 amino acids, cysteine to phenylalanine. This entry keeps only the CDR3 DNA: 42 bases, framed from base 1. This sequence originates from an adult with an advanced solid tumor such as melanoma, head and neck, liver or kidney cancer. The source was CD4+ or CD8+ T cells sorted from blood, collected in a trial of the OX40 agonist ivuxolimab. Recombination linked TRBV9 to TRBJ2-5, with an unclear D gene assignment. The last part of the DNA fits TRBJ2-7 better; the J call may be wrong. CDR3 loop: CASSVDLGAYEQYF. The DNA reads as follows: TGTGCCAGCAGCGTAGATCTGGGTGCCTACGAGCAGTACTTC.